A selection of T cell receptor beta chains follows, all from one sample in a study of blood T cell repertoires in COVID-19. Assay: immunoSEQ multiplex PCR; the TCRdb copy retains only in-frame clones and omits some. The data hold about 52,000 clones, with just over 85% observed a single time. The sample taken for sequencing was peripheral blood. Source of these receptors: an older man with acute or convalescent COVID-19. Each CDR3 is given with its conserved first and last residue. The D gene is left open where the match is weak. Expanded clones get a size class; other rows say once, few or many, or leave the size out.

V: TRBV28; length: 14; D: TRBD1; size: NA; J: TRBJ1-3; CDR3: CASSLPGGGNTIYF; DNA: TGTGCCAGCAGTTTACCAGGGGGTGGAAACACCATATATTTT
V: TRBV2; length: 14; D: TRBD1; size: NA; J: TRBJ1-1; CDR3: CASRVQGGGSEAFF; DNA: TGTGCCAGCAGGGTGCAGGGGGGAGGCTCTGAAGCTTTCTTT
V: TRBV4-3; length: 15; D: TRBD1; size: once; J: TRBJ1-6; CDR3: CASSQGGQGISPLHF; DNA: TGCGCCAGCAGCCAAGGGGGACAGGGGATTTCACCCCTCCACTTT
V: TRBV11-2; length: 14; D: NA; size: NA; J: TRBJ2-7; CDR3: CASSLGSPLYEQYF; DNA: TGTGCCAGCAGCTTGGGCAGTCCCCTCTACGAGCAGTACTTC
V: TRBV4-1; length: 19; D: NA; size: NA; J: TRBJ2-5; CDR3: CASSQDKGPDRGIRETQYF; DNA: TGCGCCAGCAGCCAAGATAAGGGACCGGACAGAGGTATTCGAGAGACCCAGTACTTC
V: TRBV7-9; length: 12; D: NA; size: NA; J: TRBJ2-7; CDR3: CASSLASREQYF; DNA: TGTGCCAGCAGCTTAGCATCCCGCGAGCAGTACTTC
V: TRBV30; length: 15; D: NA; size: NA; J: TRBJ1-3; CDR3: CAWIPGLISGNTIYF; DNA: TGTGCCTGGATCCCGGGACTGATCTCTGGAAACACCATATATTTT
V: TRBV28; length: 14; D: TRBD1; size: NA; J: TRBJ1-4; CDR3: CASKEKGAREKLFF; DNA: TGTGCCAGCAAAGAAAAGGGGGCGCGGGAAAAACTGTTTTTT
V: TRBV28; length: 14; D: NA; size: NA; J: TRBJ1-2; CDR3: CASSSMAGNYGYTF; DNA: TGTGCCAGCAGTTCCATGGCGGGGAACTATGGCTACACCTTC
V: TRBV29-1; length: 12; D: TRBD2; size: NA; J: TRBJ2-3; CDR3: CSVRGMTSGGLF; DNA: TGCAGCGTTCGGGGGATGACTAGCGGGGGACTTTTT
V: TRBV6-6; length: 14; D: NA; size: NA; J: TRBJ1-2; CDR3: CASITTGNADGYTF; DNA: TGTGCCAGCATAACTACAGGGAACGCGGATGGCTACACCTTC
V: TRBV25-1; length: 15; D: TRBD1; size: NA; J: TRBJ1-4; CDR3: CASSRTGGSNEKLFF; DNA: TGTGCCAGCAGTAGGACAGGGGGATCTAATGAAAAACTGTTTTTT
V: TRBV5-1; length: 14; D: NA; size: NA; J: TRBJ1-1; CDR3: CASSLNSWDTEAFF; DNA: TGCGCCAGCAGCTTGAACAGTTGGGACACTGAAGCTTTCTTT
V: TRBV24-1; length: 14; D: TRBD1; size: NA; J: TRBJ2-3; CDR3: CATEGTGNTDTQYF; DNA: TGTGCCACCGAGGGGACAGGGAACACAGATACGCAGTATTTT
V: TRBV5-5; length: 14; D: NA; size: NA; J: TRBJ2-5; CDR3: CASSLASRQETQYF; DNA: TGTGCCAGCAGCTTGGCTAGCAGACAAGAGACCCAGTACTTC
V: TRBV7-9; length: 16; D: NA; size: NA; J: TRBJ2-7; CDR3: CASSLADRTLSYEQYF; DNA: TGTGCCAGCAGCTTAGCCGACAGGACCCTCTCCTACGAGCAGTACTTC
V: TRBV2; length: 14; D: NA; size: NA; J: TRBJ2-1; CDR3: CASAIGSSYNEQFF; DNA: TGTGCCAGCGCGATTGGGAGCTCCTACAATGAGCAGTTCTTC
V: TRBV6-2/TRBV6-3; length: 14; D: NA; size: NA; J: TRBJ2-3; CDR3: CASSSSTRTDTQYF; DNA: TGTGCCAGCAGTTCTAGCACCCGGACAGATACGCAGTATTTT
V: TRBV27; length: 12; D: NA; size: NA; J: TRBJ2-5; CDR3: CASSVLQETQYF; DNA: TGTGCCAGCAGTGTCCTCCAAGAGACCCAGTACTTC
V: TRBV6-5; length: 15; D: NA; size: NA; J: TRBJ1-4; CDR3: CASSRTRSTNEKLFF; DNA: TGTGCCAGCAGCCGTACCCGGTCAACTAATGAAAAACTGTTTTTT
V: TRBV14; length: 14; D: TRBD1; size: NA; J: TRBJ1-6; CDR3: CASRQRQGYSPLHF; DNA: TGTGCCAGCAGACAAAGACAGGGGTACTCACCCCTCCACTTT
V: TRBV5-1; length: 16; D: TRBD1; size: NA; J: TRBJ2-7; CDR3: CASSSGQELVSYEQYF; DNA: TGCGCCAGCAGCTCCGGACAGGAATTAGTCTCCTACGAGCAGTACTTC
V: TRBV27; length: 15; D: NA; size: once; J: TRBJ1-5; CDR3: CASSSLWVRGQPQHF; DNA: TGTGCCAGCAGTTCTCTTTGGGTTCGAGGTCAGCCCCAGCATTTT
V: TRBV7-2; length: 13; D: NA; size: NA; J: TRBJ2-2; CDR3: CASRRDRTGELFF; DNA: TGTGCCAGCAGGCGGGACAGAACCGGGGAGCTGTTTTTT
V: TRBV11-2; length: 18; D: TRBD1; size: NA; J: TRBJ1-1; CDR3: CASSSPVTGAIMNTEAFF; DNA: TGTGCCAGCAGCTCGCCGGTGACAGGGGCGATCATGAACACTGAAGCTTTCTTT
V: TRBV7-2; length: 15; D: TRBD2; size: NA; J: TRBJ2-3; CDR3: CASSLRELSTDTQYF; DNA: TGTGCCAGCAGCTTGCGGGAGTTAAGCACAGATACGCAGTATTTT
V: TRBV9; length: 17; D: TRBD1; size: NA; J: TRBJ2-3; CDR3: CASSVQLPGQGGDTQYF; DNA: TGTGCCAGCAGCGTCCAATTACCGGGACAGGGTGGGGATACGCAGTATTTT
V: TRBV21-1; length: 13; D: NA; size: NA; J: TRBJ2-7; CDR3: CAGRTAFSYEQYF; DNA: TGTGCCGGAAGGACAGCTTTCTCCTACGAGCAGTACTTC
V: TRBV10-3; length: 15; D: NA; size: NA; J: TRBJ2-3; CDR3: CAISETTRGADTQYF; DNA: TGTGCCATCAGTGAGACCACCCGGGGTGCAGATACGCAGTATTTT
V: TRBV4-3; length: 15; D: NA; size: NA; J: TRBJ2-2; CDR3: CASSQEFQNTGELFF; DNA: TGCGCCAGCAGCCAAGAATTTCAGAACACCGGGGAGCTGTTTTTT
V: TRBV5-1; length: 15; D: TRBD1; size: once; J: TRBJ2-2; CDR3: CASSLGTGNTGELFF; DNA: TGCGCCAGCAGCTTGGGGACAGGGAACACCGGGGAGCTGTTTTTT
V: TRBV28; length: 13; D: NA; size: NA; J: TRBJ1-2; CDR3: CASMRGLDYGYTF; DNA: TGTGCCAGCATGCGGGGGCTGGACTATGGCTACACCTTC
V: TRBV4-1; length: 15; D: TRBD1; size: NA; J: TRBJ2-7; CDR3: CASSQKYEGAREQYF; DNA: TGCGCCAGCAGCCAAAAATACGAGGGGGCGCGAGAGCAGTACTTC
V: TRBV24-1; length: 16; D: TRBD1; size: NA; J: TRBJ2-1; CDR3: CATSVNTGGAYNEQFF; DNA: TGTGCCACCAGTGTCAATACAGGGGGCGCCTACAATGAGCAGTTCTTC
V: TRBV5-1; length: 14; D: TRBD1; size: NA; J: TRBJ1-1; CDR3: CASSLAYRGSEAFF; DNA: TGCGCCAGCAGCTTGGCCTACAGGGGCTCTGAAGCTTTCTTT
V: TRBV6-5; length: 12; D: TRBD1; size: NA; J: TRBJ2-3; CDR3: CAGSTGADTQYF; DNA: TGTGCCGGCTCGACAGGGGCAGATACGCAGTATTTT
V: TRBV6-4; length: 14; D: TRBD1; size: NA; J: TRBJ2-2; CDR3: CASSPDRGAGELFF; DNA: TGTGCCAGCTCCCCGGACAGGGGCGCCGGGGAGCTGTTTTTT
V: TRBV5-1; length: 12; D: NA; size: few; J: TRBJ2-1; CDR3: CASSIQGNEQFF; DNA: TGCGCCAGCAGCATACAGGGAAATGAGCAGTTCTTC
V: TRBV9; length: 16; D: NA; size: NA; J: TRBJ2-2; CDR3: CASSSGPSMNTGELFF; DNA: TGTGCCAGCAGCTCGGGTCCATCGATGAACACCGGGGAGCTGTTTTTT
V: TRBV12-3/TRBV12-4; length: 11; D: NA; size: NA; J: TRBJ2-5; CDR3: CASSLSETQYF; DNA: TGTGCCAGCAGTTTGTCGGAGACCCAGTACTTC
V: TRBV14; length: 14; D: TRBD2; size: once; J: TRBJ2-7; CDR3: CASSRGAGGYEQYF; DNA: TGTGCCAGCAGCCGGGGGGCGGGAGGGTACGAGCAGTACTTC
V: TRBV3-1/TRBV3-2; length: 13; D: NA; size: NA; J: TRBJ1-6; CDR3: CASSSSRNSPLHF; DNA: TGTGCCAGCAGCTCTTCTCGTAATTCACCCCTCCACTTT
V: TRBV6-2/TRBV6-3; length: 16; D: TRBD1; size: NA; J: TRBJ1-5; CDR3: CASSYPAGGGNQPQHF; DNA: TGTGCCAGCAGTTACCCCGCAGGGGGTGGCAATCAGCCCCAGCATTTT
V: TRBV5-1; length: 16; D: NA; size: NA; J: TRBJ1-5; CDR3: CASSLWGGTSNQPQHF; DNA: TGCGCCAGCAGCTTGTGGGGGGGTACGAGCAATCAGCCCCAGCATTTT
V: TRBV5-6; length: 14; D: NA; size: NA; J: TRBJ1-6; CDR3: CASSLSLNNSPLHF; DNA: TGTGCCAGCAGCTTGAGCCTCAATAATTCACCCCTCCACTTT
V: TRBV28; length: 15; D: NA; size: NA; J: TRBJ2-6; CDR3: CASSIPVAGANVLTF; DNA: TGTGCCAGCAGTATACCGGTGGCTGGGGCCAACGTCCTGACTTTC
V: TRBV4-1; length: 17; D: NA; size: NA; J: TRBJ1-3; CDR3: CASRNYRAQSSGNTIYF; DNA: TGCGCCAGCAGGAACTACAGGGCTCAGAGCTCTGGAAACACCATATATTTT
V: TRBV6-5; length: 15; D: TRBD2; size: NA; J: TRBJ2-4; CDR3: CASKDLSSGKNIQYF; DNA: TGTGCCAGTAAGGACTTAAGTAGCGGGAAAAACATTCAGTACTTC
V: TRBV3-1/TRBV3-2; length: 16; D: TRBD2; size: NA; J: TRBJ2-1; CDR3: CASSQPRGLAWGEQFF; DNA: TGTGCCAGCAGCCAACCGCGGGGACTAGCTTGGGGTGAGCAGTTCTTC
V: TRBV6-2/TRBV6-3; length: 15; D: NA; size: NA; J: TRBJ2-7; CDR3: CASSLLWGEGYEQYF; DNA: TGTGCCAGCAGCTTACTCTGGGGGGAAGGCTACGAGCAGTACTTC
V: TRBV18; length: 13; D: TRBD1; size: NA; J: TRBJ1-1; CDR3: CASSPDRGREAFF; DNA: TGTGCCAGCTCACCCGACAGGGGGCGCGAGGCTTTCTTT
V: TRBV2; length: 14; D: NA; size: NA; J: TRBJ1-2; CDR3: CASTPARGNYGYTF; DNA: TGTGCCAGCACCCCGGCGCGGGGGAACTATGGCTACACCTTC
V: TRBV7-2; length: 15; D: TRBD2; size: NA; J: TRBJ2-7; CDR3: CASSPRTSGMYEQYF; DNA: TGTGCCAGCAGCCCTCGGACTAGCGGGATGTACGAGCAGTACTTC